What follows are 25 T cell receptor beta chains derived from one specimen sequenced in a study of OX40 agonist ivuxolimab in advanced cancers. The data were produced by immunoSEQ multiplex PCR, yet TCRdb's version contains in-frame clones alone and is incomplete. The sample gives more than 80,000 clones, 90% to 95% of which show up once; around 0.25% is in the top ten. This specimen was CD4+ or CD8+ T cells sorted from blood, taken in a trial of the OX40 agonist ivuxolimab. The source of these receptors is an adult with an advanced solid tumor such as melanoma, head and neck, liver or kidney cancer.

This clone was found a few times. The CDR3 sequence is CASRLGPIIEAFF. CDR3 in DNA: TGTGCCAGCAGACTGGGACCGATCATTGAAGCTTTCTTT. This sequence joins TRBV2 and TRBJ1-1, with a possible D match to TRBD1 (5 bases). The V gene's germline CDR1 is SNHLY and CDR2 FYNNEI. Trimming pared 6 bases from V and 7 bases from J, leaving 15 bases between. The CDR3 is made up of 13 amino acids.

J is TRBJ1-6 and V is TRBV9; D is possibly TRBD1 (5 bases). Germline V gene lookup returns CDR1 SGDLS and CDR2 YYNGEE. Trimming cost V 4 bases and J 5 bases, with 13 bases left between them. The CDR3 sequence is 15 residues long. Here the CDR3 reads CASSRTKTDNSPLHF. CDR3 DNA sequence: TGTGCCAGCAGCCGAACTAAGACAGATAATTCACCCCTCCACTTT.

This chain uses TRBV4-3 with TRBJ2-2; D possibly corresponds to TRBD1 (6 bases). CDR1 is LGHNA, CDR2 YSLEER, per germline. The CDR3 covers 14 residues. With 8 bases removed from V and 3 bases from J, the gap between germline ends came to 13 bases. CDR3 in amino acids: CASSDSAYTGELFF. Written as DNA, the CDR3 is TGCGCCAGCTCGGACAGCGCGTACACCGGGGAGCTGTTTTTT.

The chain has TRBV2 and TRBJ2-3; D call uncertain. Germline V CDR1 and CDR2: SNHLY, FYNNEI. The CDR3 is 12 amino acids. Trimming removed 5 bases from V and 5 bases from J, with 8 bases in between. In nucleotides, the CDR3 is TGTGCCAGCAGTACTACACAAGATACGCAGTATTTT. Amino acid sequence: CASSTTQDTQYF.

The chain joins TRBV11-2 to TRBJ2-7; D is uncertain. This CDR3 comprises 12 residues. The germline V gene has CDR1 SGHAT and CDR2 FQNNGV. V lost 5 bases and J 0 bases, leaving 5 bases between the germline ends. The CDR3 DNA is TGTGCCAGCAGCCCTAGCTCCTACGAGCAGTACTTC. Encoded protein: CASSPSSYEQYF. Based on the CDR3 plus reference TRBV11-2 and TRBJ2-7, the full variable domain is EAGVAQSPRYKIIEKRQSVAFWCNPISGHATLYWYQQILGQGPKLLIQFQNNGVVDDSQLPKDRFSAERLKGVDSTLKIQPAKLEDSAVYLCASSPSSYEQYFGPGTRLTVT.

This chain links TRBV29-1 with TRBJ2-2; D possibly corresponds to TRBD2 (6 bases). CDR3 length: 13 amino acids. The germline V gene encodes CDR1 SQVTM and CDR2 ANQGSEA. The V end lost 7 bases, the J end lost 4 bases, and 13 bases lay between the germline ends. The CDR3 loop reads CSAGLIRTGELFF. CDR3 in DNA: TGCAGCGCCGGACTAATCCGCACCGGGGAGCTGTTTTTT.

This rearrangement joins TRBV7-9 to TRBJ2-3, with 10 bases lining up with TRBD2. Germline V gene data show CDR1 as SEHNR and CDR2 as FQNEAQ (reference sequence). CDR3 length equals 18 residues. V gave up 2 bases and J gave up 5 bases; unmatched junction bases: 13. The CDR3 is CASSLNLAGDASRDTQYF. CDR3 DNA sequence: TGTGCCAGCAGCTTAAACCTAGCGGGGGATGCGTCGCGAGATACGCAGTATTTT.

In this sample, this clone turned up once. This chain uses TRBV28 with TRBJ1-5; the D gene is possibly TRBD1 (5 bases). The germline CDR1 and CDR2 sequences are MDHEN and SYDVKM. Between the trimmed V and J ends, which lost 6 bases and 2 bases, there was a span of 14 bases. The CDR3 length is 15 residues. The CDR3 DNA is TGTGCCAGCAGCCTCCGGACACCGGGCAATCAGCCCCAGCATTTT. Its protein is CASSLRTPGNQPQHF.

The gene calls are TRBV2 and TRBJ2-2; 7 bases fit TRBD1. The CDR3 totals 14 residues. V trimming: 7 bases; J trimming: 1 base; junction bases outside the gene matches: 3. In germline, CDR1 is SNHLY, CDR2 FYNNEI. The CDR3 coding sequence is TGTGCCAGCACCCGGGACAGGAACACCGGGGAGCTGTTTTTT. This sequence encodes CASTRDRNTGELFF.

This clone was seen a handful of times. The CDR3 protein is CASRFLEGLAEAFF. DNA for the CDR3: TGTGCCAGCAGATTCCTCGAGGGCCTCGCTGAAGCTTTCTTT. The chain joins TRBV28 to TRBJ1-1; no reliable D call. The V end was cut by 6 bases, the J end by 6 bases, with 17 bases between. CDR1 is MDHEN and CDR2 is SYDVKM in the germline V gene. CDR3 length: 14 amino acids.

The chain couples TRBV4-3 to TRBJ2-1; 14 bases are shared with TRBD2. V was pared by 4 bases and J by 9 bases, with 5 bases of the junction left unmatched. CDR1 is LGHNA and CDR2 is YSLEER in the germline V gene. The CDR3 loop spans 15 amino acids. The CDR3 bases are TGCGCCAGCAGCCCGGGGACTAGCGGGGGCGGTGAGCAGTTCTTC. Encoded protein: CASSPGTSGGGEQFF.

The CDR3 DNA reads as TGTGCCAGCAGTTTAGGACAGGGGAGTCGATACAATGAGCAGTTCTTC. Translation gives CASSLGQGSRYNEQFF. V is TRBV6-6 and J is TRBJ2-1; the match to TRBD1 covers 9 bases. Germline V gene data show CDR1 as MNHNY and CDR2 as SVGAGI (reference sequence). The CDR3 runs 16 residues. After removal of 4 bases from V and 4 bases from J, the junction contained 8 bases not matched to a gene.

This clone has a single count. CDR3 in DNA: TGTGCTAGTGGTTTGGCTCCACTAGCGGGGGTCTACAATGAGCAGTTCTTC. This gives the protein CASGLAPLAGVYNEQFF. The gene calls are TRBV12-5 and TRBJ2-1; TRBD2 matches 11 bases. Germline assignment: CDR1 LGHNT and CDR2 FRNRAP. V dropped 1 base and J dropped 3; count of bases not matched to a gene: 5. The CDR3 totals 17 residues.

This clone was counted a few times. The chain combines TRBV2 with TRBJ1-6, with D unresolved. The V and J ends lost 2 bases and 11 bases respectively, with 4 bases between them. From germline, CDR1 is SNHLY and CDR2 FYNNEI. The CDR3 spans 11 residues. The CDR3 sequence: CASSEPAPLHF. The CDR3 nucleotides are TGTGCCAGCAGTGAACCGGCACCCCTCCACTTT.

The rearrangement links TRBV11-2 to TRBJ1-2, with D uncertain. The CDR3 extends over 14 amino acids. Trimming took off 7 bases at V and 0 bases at J, with 12 bases between the two ends. Germline assignment: CDR1 SGHAT and CDR2 FQNNGV. The CDR3 region is CASTPWRTNYGYTF. The DNA of the CDR3 is TGTGCCAGCACCCCGTGGAGAACTAACTATGGCTACACCTTC.

This rearrangement joins TRBV28 to TRBJ1-5, with TRBD1 identical over 8 bases. The V gene's germline CDR1 is MDHEN and CDR2 SYDVKM. The CDR3 is 17 amino acids. V shed 5 bases, J shed 0 bases, and the junction held 9 bases outside the gene matches. The CDR3: CASSAGQGKYSNQPQHF. The CDR3 region has the DNA TGTGCCAGCAGTGCAGGACAGGGCAAATATAGCAATCAGCCCCAGCATTTT.

V is TRBV7-2 and J is TRBJ1-5, with TRBD1 identical over 7 bases. Germline V lookup: CDR1 SGHTA, CDR2 FQGNSA. With V trimmed by 5 bases and J by 1 base, 8 bases remained unmatched. The CDR3 extends over 16 amino acids. This CDR3 is CASSERGTVSNQPQHF. CDR3 coding DNA: TGTGCCAGCAGCGAACGGGGGACAGTGAGCAATCAGCCCCAGCATTTT.

The J gene is TRBJ1-2, the V gene TRBV15; no clear D. The length of the CDR3 is 16 residues. The germline V and J ends were trimmed by 0 bases and 4 bases, with 15 bases remaining between them. CDR1 is LNHNV, CDR2 YYDKDF, per germline (reference sequence). The DNA for the CDR3 is TGTGCCACCAGCAGAGATTCGAACGGAGCCATCTATGGCTACACCTTC. This sequence encodes CATSRDSNGAIYGYTF.

V usage is TRBV5-1 and J usage is TRBJ2-2; no clear D gene. V lost 0 bases and J lost 3, with 6 bases in between. CDR1 SGHRS and CDR2 YFSETQ come from the germline V gene. This CDR3 spans 14 amino acids. The CDR3 protein is CASSLAFDTGELFF. The CDR3, as DNA: TGCGCCAGCAGCTTGGCCTTTGACACCGGGGAGCTGTTTTTT.

V gene TRBV10-3 combines with J gene TRBJ1-6; D may be TRBD1 (5 bases). The CDR3 has 16 residues. Germline V gene sequence: CDR1 ENHRY, CDR2 SYGVKD. V shed 3 bases and J shed 8 bases, with 17 bases lying between them. CDR3 region: CAISERTAGVDSPLHF. For the CDR3, the DNA is TGTGCCATCAGTGAACGGACGGCGGGGGTGGATTCACCCCTCCACTTT.

The CDR3 sequence is CASIGFSYNSPLHF. Here the CDR3 DNA reads TGTGCCAGCATAGGATTCTCCTATAATTCACCCCTCCACTTT. V is TRBV28 and J is TRBJ1-6; D not resolved. Trimming shortened V by 7 bases and J by 0 bases, and 7 bases separated the two germline ends. The CDR3 has 14 residues. Germline lookup yields CDR1 MDHEN and CDR2 SYDVKM.

This chain uses TRBV5-1 with TRBJ1-1; D unresolved. Trimming took off 0 bases at V and 5 bases at J, with 11 bases between the two ends. Germline V gene lookup returns CDR1 SGHRS and CDR2 YFSETQ. The CDR3 is 14 amino acids. CDR3 residues: CASSLAPGRTEAFF. In nucleotides, the CDR3 is TGCGCCAGCAGCTTGGCCCCCGGGAGGACTGAAGCTTTCTTT.

In its sample, this clone was seen a few times. The rearrangement links TRBV4-1 to TRBJ1-5; D uncertain. V dropped 0 bases and J dropped 5 bases, with 8 bases sitting between them. There are 14 residues in the CDR3. Germline V gene sequence: CDR1 MGHRA, CDR2 YSYEKL. The chain's CDR3 is CASSQESYYQPQHF. Here the CDR3 DNA reads TGCGCCAGCAGCCAAGAAAGCTACTATCAGCCCCAGCATTTT.

The genes are TRBV2 and TRBJ2-5; TRBD1 matches at 9 bases. V lost 3 bases to trimming and J lost 5 bases; unmatched junction nucleotides: 7. CDR1 and CDR2 (germline): SNHLY, FYNNEI. CDR3 length: 15 amino acids. The CDR3 DNA follows: TGTGCCAGCAGTGAGAGGACAGGGGTACTGGAGACCCAGTACTTC. This gives the protein CASSERTGVLETQYF.

The chain carries TRBV6-6 and TRBJ1-5; D unclear. This CDR3 comprises 14 residues. Between the trimmed V and J ends, which lost 4 bases and 12 bases, there was a span of 19 bases. CDR1 and CDR2 (germline): MNHNY, SVGAGI (reference sequence). CDR3 residues: CASSSGRPGSRQHF. The CDR3 DNA reads TGTGCCAGCAGTTCGGGCAGGCCAGGATCACGCCAGCATTTT.